This entry is about one TCR beta chain. Its recognized antigen is unknown. To prepare the library, bulk RNA-seq was applied. The TruSeq Stranded RNA sample prep kit was used to generate libraries of poly-A-enriched mRNA from an input of approximately 0.94 ug total RNA. Every sample was sequenced in triplicate, with paired-end sequencing run on a HiSeq 2500. A read length of 125 nucleotides per mate was used for RNA-seq. As for the authors' bioinformatics: Reads were trimmed and aligned to hg38 with STAR v2.7, with quality control by FASTQC, RSeQC and multiqc. Salmon 0.14.1 was used to quantify gene expression levels as transcripts per million (TPM). Principal component analysis suggested that trial, library batch, sequencing batch, treatment regimen and sex did not drive transcriptomic profiles. TCRdb reprocessed the reads and assigns one entry to each CDR3 protein sequence, leaving out DNA. TCRdb assigned the V and J calls; the authors' analysis was not used. The sample table holds 150 to 200 distinct CDR3 sequences, of which 90% to 95% were seen once. Jointly, the top ten make up roughly an eighth of the sample.

As encoded in the germline V gene, CDR1 is SGHNT while CDR2 is YENEEA. Spanning cysteine to phenylalanine, the CDR3 consists of 15 amino acids. No DNA was logged. The sample originates from a study of alternative splicing in chronic myeloid leukemia remission (dated by TCRdb to the early 2020s). Concerning the study at large: RNA sequencing was used to profile peripheral blood from chronic-phase CML patients at diagnosis and at remission, and the results were compared with those from healthy donors. The median age was approximately 50 years at diagnosis, 56 to 60 at remission and 37 for the healthy controls. Total RNA was extracted with Trizol from peripheral blood mononuclear cells of diagnosis, remission and control samples. In terms of female/male counts, the diagnosis samples were 11/5, the remission samples were 8/3 and the controls were 2/4.

As normal controls, peripheral blood was provided by six healthy donors. Summary of the overall study and its limitations: Strong differences in blood cell composition were observed between timepoints, with a shift from myeloid progenitor enrichment at diagnosis to mature lymphoid enrichment at remission. At remission, blood cell composition was found to be reconfigured to resemble that of lymphoid cell-enriched normal controls.

The clonotype comes from a person aged 25-55 years in good health. Sequencing was done on a sample of PBMCs. The chain links TRBV11-3 with TRBJ2-1. Here the CDR3 is given as CASSLVSFRYNEQFF.